Each of the 5 T cell receptor beta chains below was sequenced from the same sample in a study of blood T cell repertoires in COVID-19. Assay: immunoSEQ multiplex PCR; the TCRdb copy retains only in-frame clones and omits some. The repertoire includes about 360,000 clones, 81% of them detected once, and approximately 1% sits in the top ten. The sample consisted of peripheral blood. The source of these receptors is a human donor with acute or convalescent COVID-19. The donor label of this sample is uncertain.

The chain uses TRBV6-5 and TRBJ1-2; D perhaps matches TRBD1 (5 bases). The V gene lost 11 bases and the J gene lost 4 bases, with 14 bases spanning the gap. There are 12 residues in the CDR3. Germline assignment: CDR1 MNHEY and CDR2 SVGAGI. CDR3: CAQGTGGYGYTF. The DNA for the CDR3 is TGTGCCCAGGGAACAGGCGGCTATGGCTACACCTTC.

This chain links TRBV4-2 with TRBJ1-1, with a tentative D call TRBD1 (5 bases). With 3 bases removed from V and 6 bases from J, the gap between germline ends came to 11 bases. The CDR3 is 13 amino acids. Germline V gene sequence: CDR1 LGHNA, CDR2 YNFKEQ. The CDR3: CASSQSRVAEAFF. The CDR3 DNA reads TGTGCCAGCAGCCAGAGCAGGGTGGCTGAAGCTTTCTTT.

The rearrangement uses TRBV7-9 and TRBJ1-4, with D tentatively TRBD1 (5 bases). This CDR3 has 13 amino acids. V lost 5 bases and J 7 bases, leaving 11 bases between the germline ends. CDR1 SEHNR and CDR2 FQNEAQ come from the germline V gene (reference sequence). The CDR3 here is CASSRPRAEKLFF. The CDR3 bases are TGTGCCAGCAGCAGACCCAGGGCTGAAAAACTGTTTTTT.

This clone showed up just once. This rearrangement joins TRBV5-1 to TRBJ1-1, with D possibly matching TRBD1 (5 bases). V was cut by 0 bases and J by 8 bases, with 17 bases left in between. Germline CDR1 and CDR2: SGHRS and YFSETQ. There are 15 residues in the CDR3. The CDR3 sequence is CASSLALATAQEAFF. As DNA, the CDR3 is TGCGCCAGCAGCTTGGCGCTGGCGACAGCCCAGGAAGCTTTCTTT.

CDR3 DNA sequence: TGTGCCAGCAGCTCAGACACTCCAGCGGATAATGAGCAGTTCTTC. Translation: CASSSDTPADNEQFF. The chain joins TRBV7-9 to TRBJ2-1, with D possibly being TRBD2 (5 bases). Germline CDR1 reads SEHNR; CDR2 reads FQNEAQ (reference sequence). Trimming cost V 4 bases and J 7 bases, with 17 bases left between them. There are 15 residues in the CDR3.